Here is one T cell receptor (beta chain) with its context. The sample is drawn from a study of shared clonotypes between healthy human individuals. Generated by immunoSEQ multiplex PCR, the TCRdb table keeps only in-frame clones and is missing some. The table shows about 680,000 clones, with around 73% occurring only once. Trimming shortened V by 5 bases and J by 0 bases, and 8 bases separated the two germline ends. CDR3 length: 13 amino acids. Per the germline V gene, CDR1 is WSHSY and CDR2 is SAAADI. V and J are TRBV10-2 and TRBJ2-7, with D possibly being TRBD1 (6 bases). The specimen sequenced was memory CD4+ T cells sorted from blood. Subset in this sample: CD45RA-negative fraction. This TCR was recovered from a woman under 40 in good health. The CDR3 coding sequence is TGCGCCAGCAGTCAAGGGGGCTCCTACGAGCAGTACTTC. Its translation is CASSQGGSYEQYF.